A selection of T cell receptor beta chains follows, all from one sample in a study of shared clonotypes between healthy human individuals. Method: immunoSEQ multiplex PCR; TCRdb's copy keeps in-frame clones and lacks some. The sample lists fewer than 1.6 million clones, approximately 98.5% seen once, with over 0.3% in the top ten. The material sequenced was naive CD4+ T cells sorted from blood. The receptors come from a young man in good health. Each CDR3 is given with its conserved first and last residue. D genes are given only for firm matches. A row's size may be missing; if present it is once, few, many or a size class.

clone_size | j_call | v_call | d_call | cdr3_nt | cdr3_aa
. | TRBJ2-7 | TRBV28 | . | TGTGCCAGCAGTTTAGTCGGAGGTTCCGAGCAGTACTTC | CASSLVGGSEQYF
. | TRBJ1-2 | TRBV5-1 | . | TGCGCCAGCAGCCGGCAGGGGTTGGACTATGGCTACACCTTC | CASSRQGLDYGYTF
. | TRBJ2-6 | TRBV7-2 | TRBD1 | TGTGCCAGCAGTTTGACAGGGTCCGGGGCCAACGTCCTGACTTTC | CASSLTGSGANVLTF
. | TRBJ1-1 | TRBV6-6 | . | TGTGCCAGCAGTCCCGGCATCAGAAAAGACGAAGCTTTCTTT | CASSPGIRKDEAFF
. | TRBJ2-7 | TRBV25-1 | . | TGTGCCAGCGGCCGGGGCTACGAGCAGTACTTC | CASGRGYEQYF
. | TRBJ2-1 | TRBV2 | . | TGTGCCAGCAGCCTGGGACAAGCGAGCTCCTACAATGAGCAGTTCTTC | CASSLGQASSYNEQFF
. | TRBJ2-4 | TRBV13 | TRBD1 | TGTGCCAGCAGCTTAGGTCGACAGGGCAAAAACATTCAGTACTTC | CASSLGRQGKNIQYF
. | TRBJ2-7 | TRBV4-2 | TRBD2 | TGTGCCAGCAGCTCCGGACTAGCGGGAGGGCCTAGCTCCTACGAGCAGTACTTC | CASSSGLAGGPSSYEQYF
. | TRBJ2-2 | TRBV5-1 | . | TGCGCCAGCAGCTTGGCCCTCATGTCCGGGGAGCTGTTTTTT | CASSLALMSGELFF
. | TRBJ2-1 | TRBV4-3 | . | TGCGCCAGCAGCCTATTGCTGGGGATTAACAATGAGCAGTTCTTC | CASSLLLGINNEQFF
. | TRBJ2-2 | TRBV5-1 | . | TGCGCCAGCAGCCCGTCGGGGGTGCGGGAGCTGTTTTTT | CASSPSGVRELFF
. | TRBJ1-5 | TRBV16 | . | TGTGCCAGCAGCCAATCTTCGGTGGTGGGGAGACAGCCCCAGCATTTT | CASSQSSVVGRQPQHF
once | TRBJ2-3 | TRBV2 | . | TGTGCCAGCAGTCTCCTAAATACAGATACGCAGTATTTT | CASSLLNTDTQYF
. | TRBJ1-3 | TRBV5-8 | . | TGTGCCAGCAGCTTGGTACAGGGTGGAAACACCATATATTTT | CASSLVQGGNTIYF
. | TRBJ1-5 | TRBV28 | . | TGTGCCAGCAGTTCCTATGGCACTGCTTATAGCAATCAGCCCCAGCATTTT | CASSSYGTAYSNQPQHF
. | TRBJ1-2 | TRBV4-1 | . | TGCGCCAGCAGCCAAGATCGGGCGGCAGCTAACTATGGCTACACCTTC | CASSQDRAAANYGYTF
. | TRBJ2-7 | TRBV25-1 | TRBD1 | TGTGCCAGCGGCTTGACAGGGGCCTACGAGCAGTACTTC | CASGLTGAYEQYF
. | TRBJ1-5 | TRBV28 | . | TGTGCCAGCAGTGAGGACAAACACCTAGATAGCAATCAGCCCCAGCATTTT | CASSEDKHLDSNQPQHF
. | TRBJ1-5 | TRBV28 | . | TGTGCCGCAAGACAGAGCAATCAGCCCCAGCATTTT | CAARQSNQPQHF
. | TRBJ2-1 | TRBV5-1 | . | TGCGCCAGCAAAGCCGACTCCTACAATGAGCAGTTCTTC | CASKADSYNEQFF
. | TRBJ1-1 | TRBV5-4 | TRBD1 | TGTGCCAGCAGCTCCGTAACAAGACAGGGGGTCGGAGTGGCTTTCTTT | CASSSVTRQGVGVAFF
. | TRBJ2-2 | TRBV27 | . | TGTGCCAGCAGTTCCCCAGGGAGGGGGGTTAGGACCGGGGAGCTGTTTTTT | CASSSPGRGVRTGELFF
. | TRBJ2-3 | TRBV6-4 | . | TGTGCCAGCGCCATTGGAGATACGCAGTATTTT | CASAIGDTQYF
. | TRBJ2-7 | TRBV6-6 | . | TGTGCCAGCAGTTACTTTTCTAGGGGAACCTACGAGCAGTACTTC | CASSYFSRGTYEQYF
. | TRBJ1-1 | TRBV7-8 | . | TGTGCCAGCAGAACCGGGCGGGTGGGTTACACTGAAGCTTTCTTT | CASRTGRVGYTEAFF
. | TRBJ2-1 | TRBV5-4 | . | TGTGCCAGCAGCTCCTACGCGTACGCTAACAATGAGCAGTTCTTC | CASSSYAYANNEQFF
. | TRBJ1-1 | TRBV7-9 | . | TGTGCCAGCAGCACCTCAGGGATTTTTGGCACTGAAGCTTTCTTT | CASSTSGIFGTEAFF
. | TRBJ1-5 | TRBV29-1 | . | TGCAGCGCAGCAGGGAGAGGTGTTGATCAGCCCCAGCATTTT | CSAAGRGVDQPQHF
. | TRBJ2-7 | TRBV11-2 | . | TGTGCCAGCAGTCCTACAGTTGCCGAGCAGTACTTC | CASSPTVAEQYF
. | TRBJ2-2 | TRBV10-1 | . | TGCGCCAGCAGTGAGTACGGGTTCACCGGGGAGCTGTTTTTT | CASSEYGFTGELFF
few | TRBJ2-3 | TRBV9 | . | TGTGCCAGCAGCGTAGCTCGAGATACGCAGTATTTT | CASSVARDTQYF